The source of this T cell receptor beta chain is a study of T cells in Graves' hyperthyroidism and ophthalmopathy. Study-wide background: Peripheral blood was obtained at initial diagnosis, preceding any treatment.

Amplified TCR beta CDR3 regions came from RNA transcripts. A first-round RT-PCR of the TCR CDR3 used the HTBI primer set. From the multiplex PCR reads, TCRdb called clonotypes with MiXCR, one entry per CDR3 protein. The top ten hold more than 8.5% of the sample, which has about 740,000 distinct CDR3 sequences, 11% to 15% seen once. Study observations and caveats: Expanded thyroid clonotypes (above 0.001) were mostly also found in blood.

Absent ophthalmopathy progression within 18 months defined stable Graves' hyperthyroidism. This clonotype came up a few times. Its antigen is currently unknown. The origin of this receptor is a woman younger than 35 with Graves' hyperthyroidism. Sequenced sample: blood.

CDR3 sequence: CASERQGRGGEQFF. CDR3 bases: TGTGCCTCGGAACGGCAGGGCCGCGGGGGTGAGCAGTTCTTC. The chain employs TRBV19 and TRBJ2-1, with 7 bases aligning to TRBD2. The ends lost 11 bases at V and 9 bases at J; junction bases unmatched: 16. This CDR3 is built from 14 residues. From germline, CDR1 is LNHDA and CDR2 SQIVND (reference sequence). Together with reference TRBV19 and TRBJ2-1, the CDR3 gives the full variable domain: DGGITQSPKYLFRKEGQNVTLSCEQNLNHDAMYWYRQDPGQGLRLIYYSQIVNDFQKGDIAEGYSVSREKKESFPLTVTSAQKNPTAFYLCASERQGRGGEQFFGPGTRLTVL.